The rows below give T cell receptor beta chains drawn from one sample of a study of blood T cell repertoires in COVID-19. Sequencing was performed with immunoSEQ multiplex PCR; in TCRdb, only in-frame clones are kept and a portion is missing. The table includes fewer than 250,000 clones, approximately 80% detected once. Sequencing was performed on peripheral blood. These receptors all come from a woman aged 80 or over with acute or convalescent COVID-19. CDR3s include the opening cysteine and the closing phenylalanine or tryptophan. A D gene is named only where the DNA matches it firmly. Clone sizes are given selectively: once, few, many, or a class where the clone is expanded.

.	TRBV5-5	.	TRBJ1-2	CASSLAGQGFGGYTF	TGTGCCAGCAGCTTGGCAGGTCAGGGATTTGGTGGCTACACCTTC
once	TRBV3-1/TRBV3-2	TRBD1	TRBJ2-4	CASSTGTGDLKNIQYF	TGTGCCAGCAGCACCGGGACAGGGGACCTCAAAAACATTCAGTACTTC
.	TRBV4-1	.	TRBJ2-7	CASSQDRGTLSYEQYF	TGCGCCAGCAGCCAAGATCGGGGGACTCTTTCATACGAGCAGTACTTC
few	TRBV4-1	TRBD1	TRBJ1-1	CASSRTMGQGAAEAFF	TGCGCCAGCAGCCGCACAATGGGACAGGGGGCGGCTGAAGCTTTCTTT
.	TRBV11-3	TRBD2	TRBJ2-5	CASSSRLAGAQETQYF	TGTGCCAGCAGCTCGAGACTAGCGGGGGCCCAAGAGACCCAGTACTTC
.	TRBV18	.	TRBJ1-1	CASSPPMEGSEAFF	TGTGCCAGCTCACCACCGATGGAGGGTTCTGAAGCTTTCTTT
few	TRBV7-2	TRBD1	TRBJ2-3	CASNPQGAGTDTQYF	TGTGCCAGCAACCCCCAGGGGGCTGGCACAGATACGCAGTATTTT
.	TRBV30	.	TRBJ1-2	CAWNMQGTYGYTF	TGTGCCTGGAACATGCAGGGGACCTATGGCTACACCTTC
.	TRBV18	.	TRBJ1-4	CASSRGGLGEKLFF	TGTGCCAGCTCCCGCGGGGGGCTGGGGGAAAAACTGTTTTTT
.	TRBV19	TRBD2	TRBJ2-3	CASSIRLAGGPSTDTQYF	TGTGCCAGTAGTATCCGACTAGCGGGAGGGCCTAGCACAGATACGCAGTATTTT
few	TRBV12-3/TRBV12-4	.	TRBJ1-1	CASSLSRYTEAFF	TGTGCCAGCAGTTTGTCCAGATACACTGAAGCTTTCTTT
.	TRBV5-1	TRBD2	TRBJ2-5	CASSQLAGGQGTQYF	TGCGCCAGCAGCCAGCTAGCGGGAGGACAGGGGACCCAGTACTTC
.	TRBV9	TRBD1	TRBJ1-2	CASSVDIGVTGDYGYTF	TGTGCCAGCAGCGTAGATATTGGGGTCACAGGGGATTATGGCTACACCTTC
.	TRBV10-3	.	TRBJ2-7	CAISEGSEQYF	TGTGCCATCAGTGAGGGGAGCGAGCAGTACTTC
.	TRBV5-4	TRBD2	TRBJ2-1	CASSPGGGAIISNEQFF	TGTGCCAGCAGCCCGGGCGGGGGGGCCATCATTTCCAATGAGCAGTTCTTC
.	TRBV18	TRBD2	TRBJ2-2	CASSPGLGTGELFF	TGTGCCAGCTCACCGGGACTAGGGACCGGGGAGCTGTTTTTT
.	TRBV27	.	TRBJ2-7	CASRRGYEQYF	TGTGCCAGCCGCAGAGGATACGAGCAGTACTTC
.	TRBV7-8	TRBD2	TRBJ2-1	CASSVLAGGEYEQFF	TGTGCCAGCAGCGTACTGGCGGGAGGGGAATACGAGCAGTTCTTC
.	TRBV19	TRBD2	TRBJ2-1	CASRRQREAYNEQFF	TGTGCCAGTAGACGCCAGCGGGAGGCCTACAATGAGCAGTTCTTC
few	TRBV5-8	TRBD1	TRBJ1-5	CASSAPDRGAQPQHF	TGTGCCAGCAGCGCCCCGGACAGGGGTGCTCAGCCCCAGCATTTT
.	TRBV19	.	TRBJ2-2	CATEYPTGELFF	TGTGCCACCGAGTATCCCACCGGGGAGCTGTTTTTT
.	TRBV7-9	.	TRBJ2-3	CASSLLGSGNPTDTQYF	TGTGCCAGCAGCTTACTCGGGTCAGGGAATCCCACAGATACGCAGTATTTT
.	TRBV27	TRBD1	TRBJ2-3	CASSWGQGRSTQYF	TGTGCCAGCAGTTGGGGACAGGGGAGGAGTACGCAGTATTTT
.	TRBV5-1	.	TRBJ2-7	CASRRGSEPYEQYF	TGCGCCAGCCGCCGAGGGTCGGAACCATACGAGCAGTACTTC
.	TRBV27	.	TRBJ1-5	CASSLKGNLPQHF	TGTGCCAGCAGTTTAAAGGGGAATCTGCCCCAGCATTTT
.	TRBV18	TRBD2	TRBJ2-5	CASSPQMGTSGLETQYF	TGTGCCAGCTCACCGCAGATGGGGACTAGCGGGTTGGAGACCCAGTACTTC
.	TRBV28	.	TRBJ1-2	CASISAGDYGYTF	TGTGCCAGCATTTCGGCAGGGGACTATGGCTACACCTTC
.	TRBV5-8	TRBD2	TRBJ2-7	CASSLASSGIPYEQYF	TGTGCCAGCAGCTTGGCCTCTAGCGGGATACCCTACGAGCAGTACTTC
.	TRBV5-1	TRBD2	TRBJ2-3	CASSFSLAGPPWDTQYF	TGCGCCAGCAGCTTTTCTCTAGCGGGCCCCCCCTGGGATACGCAGTATTTT
once	TRBV19	TRBD1	TRBJ2-2	CASSIQVPGTGTEGELFF	TGTGCCAGTAGCATCCAAGTCCCCGGGACAGGAACTGAAGGGGAGCTGTTTTTT
.	TRBV25-1	.	TRBJ2-7	CASKKSQGTYEQYF	TGTGCCAGCAAGAAGAGCCAGGGCACCTACGAGCAGTACTTC
.	TRBV5-4	.	TRBJ2-1	CASSLGAYNEQFF	TGTGCCAGCAGCTTGGGTGCGTACAATGAGCAGTTCTTC
.	TRBV6-1	.	TRBJ1-3	CASSEAGSTIYF	TGTGCCAGCAGTGAAGCAGGGAGCACCATATATTTT
.	TRBV27	TRBD1	TRBJ1-2	CASSLGGQGSYTF	TGTGCCAGCAGTTTAGGAGGACAGGGAAGCTACACCTTC
.	TRBV15	.	TRBJ2-1	CATSRVNEQFF	TGTGCCACCAGCAGAGTAAATGAGCAGTTCTTC
.	TRBV6-2/TRBV6-3	TRBD1	TRBJ1-2	CASSPDRAYGYTF	TGTGCCAGCAGTCCGGACAGGGCCTATGGCTACACCTTC
.	TRBV19	.	TRBJ1-1	CASSIQTIETEAFF	TGTGCCAGTAGTATCCAGACTATAGAGACTGAAGCTTTCTTT
few	TRBV10-3	TRBD1	TRBJ1-6	CAIRNRDSSPLHF	TGTGCCATCAGAAATAGGGACAGTTCACCCCTCCACTTT
.	TRBV2	TRBD1	TRBJ1-2	CASSEERGTGIGYTF	TGTGCCAGCAGTGAAGAACGCGGGACAGGGATTGGCTACACCTTC
.	TRBV7-3	TRBD1	TRBJ1-5	CASSLRTRGTFGNQPQHF	TGTGCCAGCAGCTTAAGAACCAGGGGGACGTTTGGCAATCAGCCCCAGCATTTT
.	TRBV3-1/TRBV3-2	.	TRBJ2-6	CASSRVRGSGANVLTF	TGTGCCAGCAGTCGGGTACGGGGGTCTGGGGCCAACGTCCTGACTTTC
.	TRBV27	TRBD1	TRBJ2-7	CASSFDRGAYEQYF	TGTGCCAGCAGTTTCGACAGGGGTGCGTACGAGCAGTACTTC
.	TRBV19	.	TRBJ1-3	CASSISSGNTIYF	TGTGCCAGTAGCATCAGCTCTGGAAACACCATATATTTT
.	TRBV10-3	TRBD1	TRBJ1-5	CAISRTGDQPQHF	TGTGCCATCAGCAGGACAGGGGATCAGCCCCAGCATTTT
.	TRBV9	TRBD1	TRBJ1-2	CASSAPGQGIFSGYTF	TGTGCCAGCAGCGCACCGGGACAGGGGATTTTCAGTGGCTACACCTTC
.	TRBV4-1	.	TRBJ1-2	CASNRGRGPNTGGYTF	TGCGCCAGCAACCGGGGGAGGGGCCCGAATACCGGGGGCTACACCTTC
.	TRBV28	.	TRBJ2-1	CASSLLAGNSYNEQFF	TGTGCCAGCAGTTTATTGGCGGGGAACTCCTACAATGAGCAGTTCTTC
.	TRBV11-3	.	TRBJ1-1	CASSYEENTEAFF	TGTGCCAGCAGCTACGAGGAGAACACTGAAGCTTTCTTT
.	TRBV6-2/TRBV6-3	.	TRBJ1-6	CASSLGTPGLSLHF	TGTGCCAGCAGCCTCGGGACACCAGGTTTGTCCCTCCACTTT
.	TRBV6-5	TRBD2	TRBJ2-7	CASSASGLAGDEQYF	TGTGCCAGCAGCGCCTCGGGACTAGCGGGAGACGAGCAGTACTTC
.	TRBV2	.	TRBJ2-5	CASIRDNQETQYF	TGTGCCAGCATAAGGGACAACCAAGAGACCCAGTACTTC
.	TRBV13	TRBD2	TRBJ2-3	CASSDLAGGATSTDTQYF	TGTGCCAGCAGCGACTTAGCGGGGGGGGCGACTAGCACAGATACGCAGTATTTT
.	TRBV11-3	.	TRBJ2-1	CASSLRGGLYNEQFF	TGTGCCAGCAGCTTGAGGGGGGGCCTCTACAATGAGCAGTTCTTC
once	TRBV6-6	.	TRBJ2-4	CASSPGMGWGAKNIQYF	TGTGCCAGCAGTCCAGGGATGGGGTGGGGAGCCAAAAACATTCAGTACTTC
.	TRBV19	.	TRBJ1-1	CASGREGGTEAFF	TGTGCCAGTGGCCGGGAGGGGGGGACTGAAGCTTTCTTT
once	TRBV3-1/TRBV3-2	TRBD2	TRBJ2-1	CASSLAGLAGGRTNEQFF	TGTGCCAGCAGCCTGGCGGGACTAGCGGGAGGGCGGACCAATGAGCAGTTCTTC
.	TRBV7-7	.	TRBJ2-2	CASSLSLSGLNTGELFF	TGTGCTAGCAGCTTATCCCTTTCAGGGCTAAACACCGGGGAGCTGTTTTTT
.	TRBV10-3	TRBD2	TRBJ2-2	CAISGTSGDTGELFF	TGTGCCATCAGTGGGACTAGCGGGGACACCGGGGAGCTGTTTTTT
.	TRBV7-2	TRBD1	TRBJ2-6	CASSLSGTGASGANVLTF	TGTGCCAGCAGCTTATCCGGGACAGGGGCCTCTGGGGCCAACGTCCTGACTTTC
.	TRBV6-5	TRBD1	TRBJ1-5	CASGEQGGNQPQHF	TGTGCCAGCGGGGAACAGGGGGGGAATCAGCCCCAGCATTTT